This paragraph covers one T cell receptor (beta chain) sequence. Described treatment: oral pan-JAK inhibitor, 5-10 mg twice daily. T lymphocytes (CD4+ and CD8+) were sorted from PBMCs. The data stem from a study of CD8+ T cells in alopecia areata. About the research overall: Treated patients were given 5 to 10 mg oral tofacitinib twice daily. Percentage of affected scalp area was the basis on which treated patients' severity was scored. After 6 to 18 months of tofacitinib, follow-up continued 6 months off drug.

This CDR3 spans 14 amino acids. In germline, CDR1 is LGHNA, CDR2 YSLEER. Trimming took 1 base from V and 6 from J, leaving 9 bases between them. Reverse transcription of extracted RNA yielded cDNA, which provided the sequencing template. Sequenced by immunoSEQ multiplex PCR; TCRdb stores in-frame clones only, minus some. The sample yields about 190,000 clones, roughly 60% seen once. Material: CD4+ T cells sorted from blood, obtained at week 24, from a patient treated with tofacitinib. V is TRBV4-3 and J is TRBJ1-4, with D perhaps matching TRBD1 (5 bases). This sequence originates from a human donor with alopecia areata. CDR3 nucleotide sequence: TGCGCCAGCAGCCAAGGGCAGGGATATGAAAAACTGTTTTTT. This sequence encodes CASSQGQGYEKLFF.